Listed here are 23 T cell receptor beta chains from one sample, sequenced in a study of identifying expanded T cells in peripheral blood (dated by TCRdb to between 2018 and 2020). The library was prepared using the immunoSEQ multiplex PCR assay. The immuneACCESS repertoire file appears here via TCRdb, limited to in-frame rearrangements. These files lack a portion of the clones; in checked studies, under half of the deficit traces to unresolved V genes, and the cause of the others is not known. This sample has 55,000 to 80,000 clones in its table, and over 75% of those were observed once. About a fifth of the sample rests with the top ten. The sample taken for sequencing was blood. The receptors shown here come from a person aged 18-70 years in good health.

Remarks on this clone: Germline and junction disagree at one end, which may indicate a read error. V is TRBV10-3 and J is TRBJ1-6; no definite D call. The V gene's germline CDR1 is ENHRY and CDR2 SYGVKD. The CDR3 sequence is 15 residues long. The CDR3 coding sequence is TGTGCCACCAGTGAGTCTGCTCCCTCTAATTCACCCCTCCACTTT. Its translation is CATSESAPSNSPLHF.

The chain carries TRBV19 and TRBJ1-1, with D unclear. The germline V gene has CDR1 LNHDA and CDR2 SQIVND (reference sequence). The CDR3 is 15 residues long. Deletions cut 4 bases from V and 1 base from J, with 13 bases between. CDR3 in amino acids: CASSRSLRRNTEAFF. The CDR3 coding sequence is TGTGCCAGTAGTAGGTCTCTCAGGCGGAACACTGAAGCTTTCTTT.

The gene calls are TRBV7-6 and TRBJ2-3; TRBD1 aligns across 11 bases. V shed 5 bases, J shed 5 bases, and the junction held 6 bases outside the gene matches. Germline V gives CDR1 SGHVS, CDR2 FNYEAQ. CDR3 length equals 15 residues. The CDR3 region has the DNA TGTGCCAGCAGCCTGCGGACAGGGGGCAGAGATACGCAGTATTTT. Its translation is CASSLRTGGRDTQYF. The full variable domain, completed using reference TRBV7-6 and TRBJ2-3, is GAGVSQSPRYKVTKRGQDVALRCDPISGHVSLYWYRQALGQGPEFLTYFNYEAQQDKSGLPNDRFSAERPEGSISTLTIQRTEQRDSAMYRCASSLRTGGRDTQYFGPGTRLTVL.

V is TRBV5-1 and J is TRBJ1-1; D remains unclear. V was clipped by 5 bases and J by 4 bases, with 15 bases between them. Looked up from germline, CDR1 is SGHRS and CDR2 is YFSETQ. The CDR3 totals 14 residues. The CDR3 protein is CASRSSTGVTEAFF. In DNA, the CDR3 is TGCGCCAGCAGGTCGTCGACGGGCGTCACTGAAGCTTTCTTT.

The chain recombines TRBV7-2 with TRBJ2-7, with unresolved D. The CDR3 is 13 amino acids. Trimming stripped 4 bases from V and 2 bases from J, with 9 bases between. CDR1 is SGHTA and CDR2 is FQGNSA in the germline V gene. In nucleotides, the CDR3 is TGTGCCAGCAGCTACGGTAGTACCTACGAGCAGTACTTC. Protein sequence: CASSYGSTYEQYF.

This clone was observed once. This rearrangement joins TRBV2 to TRBJ2-3; 8 bases are a match to TRBD1. Germline CDR1 and CDR2: SNHLY and FYNNEI. V lost 6 bases to trimming and J lost 2 bases; unmatched junction nucleotides: 7. This CDR3 spans 15 amino acids. In DNA, the CDR3 is TGTGCCAGCAGGCAGGGGGCGCGAAACACAGATACGCAGTATTTT. Translating it yields CASRQGARNTDTQYF. Full variable domain (outside the CDR3, taken from reference TRBV2 and TRBJ2-3): EPEVTQTPSHQVTQMGQEVILRCVPISNHLYFYWYRQILGQKVEFLVSFYNNEISEKSEIFDDQFSVERPDGSNFTLKIRSTKLEDSAMYFCASRQGARNTDTQYFGPGTRLTVL.

The CDR3 coding sequence is TGCAGTGCCCAAGGCGACTATGGCTACACCTTC. Translation: CSAQGDYGYTF. The V call is TRBV20-1, the J call TRBJ1-2; D is unresolved. The CDR3 sequence is 11 residues long. With 6 bases removed from V and 3 bases from J, the gap between germline ends came to 8 bases. Germline CDR1 is DFQATT and CDR2 is SNEGSKA (reference sequence).

J is TRBJ2-1 and V is TRBV11-2; D may be TRBD1 or TRBD2 (5 bases each). The CDR3 has 12 residues. V dropped 7 bases and J dropped 8 bases, with 12 bases sitting between them. Germline lookup yields CDR1 SGHAT and CDR2 FQNNGV. CDR3 bases: TGTGCCAGCACCCCGGGACGGGATGAGCAGTTCTTC. Protein: CASTPGRDEQFF.

This chain links TRBV6-4 with TRBJ2-3, with 8 bases matching TRBD1. After removal of 4 bases from V and 1 base from J, the junction contained 1 base not matched to a gene. The CDR3 totals 14 residues. Germline V CDR1 and CDR2: MRHNA, SNTAGT. CDR3 coding DNA: TGTGCCAGCAGTGCACAGGGGGGCACAGATACGCAGTATTTT. Amino acids: CASSAQGGTDTQYF.

The chain recombines TRBV29-1 with TRBJ1-2; D might be TRBD1 (6 bases). V was pared by 3 bases and J by 6 bases, with 11 bases between. The germline V gene encodes CDR1 SQVTM and CDR2 ANQGSEA. CDR3 length equals 12 residues. For the CDR3, the DNA is TGCAGCGTTGATGGGGGGCTGGATGGCTACACCTTC. This encodes CSVDGGLDGYTF.

The chain combines TRBV5-8 with TRBJ1-2, with a tentative D call TRBD1 (5 bases). With 0 bases removed from V and 12 bases from J, the gap between germline ends came to 21 bases. This CDR3 has 15 amino acids. Germline V gene sequence: CDR1 SGHTS, CDR2 YDEGEE. CDR3 bases: TGTGCCAGCAGCTTGGATGGAGTCAACTGGGGGGAAGACACCTTC. It translates to CASSLDGVNWGEDTF.

V usage is TRBV19 and J usage is TRBJ2-7, with D perhaps TRBD2 (6 bases). V was shortened by 4 bases and J by 5 bases, with 21 bases between the two germline ends. From germline, CDR1 is LNHDA and CDR2 SQIVND (reference sequence). CDR3 length: 16 amino acids. The CDR3 DNA reads TGTGCCAGTAGTAGGGGTCGACGGGACTGGCGGAACGAGCAGTACTTC. Translation gives CASSRGRRDWRNEQYF. The full variable domain, rest sourced from reference TRBV19 and TRBJ2-7, is DGGITQSPKYLFRKEGQNVTLSCEQNLNHDAMYWYRQDPGQGLRLIYYSQIVNDFQKGDIAEGYSVSREKKESFPLTVTSAQKNPTAFYLCASSRGRRDWRNEQYFGPGTRLTVT.

This chain uses TRBV11-2 with TRBJ2-7; 9 nucleotides line up with TRBD1. Trimming cost V 0 bases and J 7 bases; bases outside gene matches: 4. In germline, CDR1 is SGHAT, CDR2 FQNNGV. CDR3 length: 14 residues. The DNA of the CDR3 is TGTGCCAGCAGCTTAGAAGGACAGGGGAATGAGCAGTACGTC. It is translated as CASSLEGQGNEQYV.

This clone was counted a single time. The chain carries TRBV7-7 and TRBJ1-5; 7 nucleotides match TRBD1. Germline-derived CDR1 and CDR2 are SSHAT and FNYEAQ (reference sequence). This CDR3 is 17 amino acids long. V shed 5 bases, J shed 4 bases, and the junction held 14 bases outside the gene matches. CDR3 loop: CASSATLGGEGNQPQHF. The CDR3 DNA is TGTGCCAGCAGCGCTACCTTAGGGGGCGAGGGAAATCAGCCCCAGCATTTT. Based on the CDR3 plus reference TRBV7-7 and TRBJ1-5, the full variable domain is GAGVSQSPRYKVTKRGQDVTLRCDPISSHATLYWYQQALGQGPEFLTYFNYEAQPDKSGLPSDRFSAERPEGSISTLTIQRTEQRDSAMYRCASSATLGGEGNQPQHFGDGTRLSIL.

This chain connects TRBV6-6 to TRBJ2-7, with 11 bases lining up with TRBD1. V was pared by 0 bases and J by 7 bases, with 2 bases of the junction left unmatched. This CDR3 contains 14 residues. The germline V gene encodes CDR1 MNHNY and CDR2 SVGAGI (reference sequence). DNA for the CDR3: TGTGCCAGCAGTTACTCGGGACAGGGGGGAGAGCAGTACTTC. Its protein product is CASSYSGQGGEQYF.

The V call is TRBV19, the J call TRBJ1-2; 8 bases are a match to TRBD1. The CDR3 loop spans 13 amino acids. The V gene end was trimmed by 6 bases and the J gene end by 7 bases; junction bases not matched to a gene: 7. Germline values: CDR1 LNHDA, CDR2 SQIVND (reference sequence). In DNA form, the CDR3 reads TGTGCCAGTAGGACGGACAGGGCTCGTGGCTACACCTTC. Amino acids: CASRTDRARGYTF.

CDR3 sequence (DNA): TGTGCCAGTAGTACGGGACTAGCGGCGGGGGAGACCCAGTACTTC. Amino acid sequence: CASSTGLAAGETQYF. The J gene is TRBJ2-5, the V gene TRBV19; 11 nucleotides agree with TRBD2. CDR1 and CDR2 (germline): LNHDA, SQIVND (reference sequence). Trimming took 4 bases from V and 5 from J; bases not matched to a gene: 6. CDR3 size: 15 residues. The full variable domain, completed using reference TRBV19 and TRBJ2-5, is DGGITQSPKYLFRKEGQNVTLSCEQNLNHDAMYWYRQDPGQGLRLIYYSQIVNDFQKGDIAEGYSVSREKKESFPLTVTSAQKNPTAFYLCASSTGLAAGETQYFGPGTRLLVL.

The J gene is TRBJ2-2, the V gene TRBV4-3; TRBD2 agrees at 10 bases. CDR1 and CDR2 (germline): LGHNA, YSLEER. This CDR3 is 18 amino acids long. J was trimmed by 3 bases and V by 0 bases; bases with no gene match: 7. The CDR3: CASSQEMQTSGYTGELFF. The CDR3, as DNA: TGCGCCAGCAGCCAAGAGATGCAGACTAGCGGGTACACCGGGGAGCTGTTTTTT.

The chain carries TRBV7-9 and TRBJ1-3, with D uncertain. Germline loops: CDR1 SEHNR, CDR2 FQNEAQ (reference sequence). Trimming took off 2 bases at V and 4 bases at J, with 6 bases between the two ends. This CDR3 has 13 amino acids. CDR3 in DNA: TGTGCCAGCAGCTTAATTGAAGGAAACACCATATATTTT. It encodes CASSLIEGNTIYF.

In this sample, this clone turned up once. The V gene is TRBV19, the J gene TRBJ2-3; the match to TRBD2 covers 12 bases. The length of the CDR3 is 18 residues. The J segment lost 4 bases and the V segment lost 5 bases, leaving 13 bases of the junction unmatched. From germline, CDR1 is LNHDA and CDR2 SQIVND (reference sequence). The CDR3 bases are TGTGCCAGTAGTGCCTATCTGACTAGCGGGAGACGGGCAGATACGCAGTATTTT. Translated: CASSAYLTSGRRADTQYF.

The chain uses TRBV5-8 and TRBJ2-6; no firm D call. The CDR3 sequence is 14 residues long. Trimming took off 0 bases at V and 0 bases at J, with 1 base between the two ends. CDR1 and CDR2 (germline): SGHTS, YDEGEE. This chain's CDR3 is CASSLDSGANVLTF. The CDR3 DNA follows: TGTGCCAGCAGCTTGGACTCTGGGGCCAACGTCCTGACTTTC.

This sequence joins TRBV30 and TRBJ1-2, with 8 bases lining up with TRBD1. The CDR3 has 17 residues. CDR1 and CDR2 (germline): GTSNPN, SVGIG (reference sequence). V lost 0 bases and J lost 8; bases outside the gene matches: 17. In nucleotides, the CDR3 is TGTGCCTGGAGTGTACGTTCCTGGCAGGGGGCAAGGGGGGGCTACACCTTC. It specifies CAWSVRSWQGARGGYTF. Variable domain in full (rest from reference TRBV30 and TRBJ1-2): SQTIHQWPATLVQPVGSPLSLECTVEGTSNPNLYWYRQAAGRGLQLLFYSVGIGQISSEVPQNLSASRPQDRQFILSSKKLLLSDSGFYLCAWSVRSWQGARGGYTFGSGTRLTVV.

V is TRBV5-4 and J is TRBJ1-2; possibly TRBD1 for D (5 bases). Trimming pared 0 bases from V and 4 bases from J, leaving 7 bases between. Germline V gene sequence: CDR1 SGHNT, CDR2 YYREEE (reference sequence). The CDR3 totals 13 residues. The CDR3 region is CASSLAGTYGYTF. The CDR3 DNA sequence: TGTGCCAGCAGCTTGGCCGGGACCTATGGCTACACCTTC.